This passage covers 7 T cell receptor beta chains from one sample sequenced in a study of T cell clonotyping in hematopoietic cell transplantation. Using immunoSEQ multiplex PCR, the repertoire was profiled, and TCRdb retains in-frame clones only, with some absent. The sample carries 15,000 to 20,000 clones, approximately 87% recorded once. This sample comprised PBMCs, obtained 100 days after allogeneic stem cell transplant. The receptors were gathered from a male patient in his sixties or seventies who had an allogeneic stem cell transplant from a related donor, so the T cells may come from the graft donor. Some clones in this sample may be carry-over from other donors' samples.

This CDR3 is CASSLVGGLSTDTQYF. The CDR3 bases are TGTGCCAGCAGCTTGGTAGGAGGACTTAGCACAGATACGCAGTATTTT. The V call is TRBV5-4, the J call TRBJ2-3; perhaps TRBD2 as D (5 bases). Trimming left V 0 bases short and J 0 bases short, with 11 bases between. Germline CDR1 SGHNT, CDR2 YYREEE (reference sequence). This CDR3 is built from 16 residues.

The chain combines TRBV28 with TRBJ1-4; 7 bases line up with TRBD1. The CDR3 contains 15 residues. Trimming took 6 bases from V and 8 from J; bases not matched to a gene: 12. Germline assignment: CDR1 MDHEN and CDR2 SYDVKM. This CDR3 is CASSLHRGEGEKLFF. CDR3 DNA: TGTGCCAGCAGCCTTCACAGGGGAGAGGGAGAAAAACTGTTTTTT.

Written as DNA, the CDR3 is TGTGCCAGCAGCCCCCTCAGGGGGAACACTGAAGCTTTCTTT. Translated: CASSPLRGNTEAFF. The V and J genes are TRBV11-2 and TRBJ1-1, with D possibly being TRBD1 (6 bases). The CDR3 contains 14 residues. Per germline, CDR1 SGHAT and CDR2 FQNNGV. V lost 5 bases and J lost 1, with 11 bases in between.

This chain joins TRBV6-5 and TRBJ1-2, with D tentatively TRBD1 (5 bases). Germline V gene data show CDR1 as MNHEY and CDR2 as SVGAGI. Trimming shortened V by 3 bases and J by 8 bases, and 16 bases separated the two germline ends. The CDR3 is 14 residues long. Here the CDR3 reads CASSYRDRGRGYTF. The CDR3 nucleotides read TGTGCCAGCAGTTATCGGGACCGCGGGCGCGGCTACACCTTC.

This chain connects TRBV6-6 to TRBJ1-6, with D maybe TRBD1 (6 bases). Trimming took 7 bases from V and 7 from J, leaving 14 bases between them. In germline, CDR1 is MNHNY, CDR2 SVGAGI (reference sequence). This CDR3 has 14 residues. The CDR3 region is CASTPAGGNSPLHF. CDR3 nucleotide sequence: TGTGCCAGCACCCCCGCGGGGGGCAATTCACCCCTCCACTTT.

The rearrangement links TRBV6-1 to TRBJ1-3; D remains ambiguous. V was pared by 7 bases and J by 8 bases, with 9 bases between. Germline loops: CDR1 MNHNS, CDR2 SASEGT. The length of the CDR3 is 11 residues. The CDR3 sequence: CASILGDTIYF. Written as DNA, the CDR3 is TGTGCCAGCATCCTAGGAGACACCATATATTTT.

This clone was recorded only once. The V gene is TRBV10-1, the J gene TRBJ2-1, with 8 bases lining up with TRBD1. The germline V gene encodes CDR1 WNHNN and CDR2 SYGVQD (reference sequence). The V gene end was trimmed by 2 bases and the J gene end by 9 bases; junction bases not matched to a gene: 9. CDR3 length equals 15 residues. CDR3 residues: CASSEAGQGDSEQFF. CDR3 in DNA: TGCGCCAGCAGTGAGGCTGGACAGGGTGACAGTGAGCAGTTCTTC.